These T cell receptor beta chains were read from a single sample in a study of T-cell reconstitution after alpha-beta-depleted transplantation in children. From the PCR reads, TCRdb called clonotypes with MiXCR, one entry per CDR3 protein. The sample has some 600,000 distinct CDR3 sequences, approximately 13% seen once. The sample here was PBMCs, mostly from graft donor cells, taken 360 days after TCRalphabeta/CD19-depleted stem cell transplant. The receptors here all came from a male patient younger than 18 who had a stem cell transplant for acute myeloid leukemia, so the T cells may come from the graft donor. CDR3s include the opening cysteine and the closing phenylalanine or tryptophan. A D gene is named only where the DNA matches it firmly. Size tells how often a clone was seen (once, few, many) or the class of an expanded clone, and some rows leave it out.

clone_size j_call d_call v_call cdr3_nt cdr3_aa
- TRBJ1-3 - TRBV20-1 TGCAGTGCTAGAGCTCTTGGAAACACCATATATTTT CSARALGNTIYF
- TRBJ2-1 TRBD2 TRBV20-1 TGCAGTGCTAGCGGTCCGGGAGGGCGGTATGAGCAGTTCTTC CSASGPGGRYEQFF
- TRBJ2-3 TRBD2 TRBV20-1 TGCAGTGCTGGGGCCCTAGCGGGAATCACAGATACGCAGTATTTT CSAGALAGITDTQYF
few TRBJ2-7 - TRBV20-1 TGCAGTGCTAGCGGGGGCGGGAGAGTGGGTTACGAGCAGTACTTC CSASGGGRVGYEQYF
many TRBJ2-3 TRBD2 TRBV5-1 TGCGCCAGCAGCTCGATCGGACTAGCGGGAGTTGCCACAGATACGCAGTATTTT CASSSIGLAGVATDTQYF
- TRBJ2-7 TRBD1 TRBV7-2 TGTGCCAGCAGCTTAGCCGTGGACAGGCTTGCCTACGAGCAGTACTTC CASSLAVDRLAYEQYF
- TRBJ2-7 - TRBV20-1 TGCAGTGCCAGACCAGGGCTCCTGCCCCTCTACGAGCAGTACTTC CSARPGLLPLYEQYF
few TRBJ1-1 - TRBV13 TGTGCCAGCAGCTTAGACGTGGTCGGGCGGGGCACTGAAGCTTTCTTT CASSLDVVGRGTEAFF
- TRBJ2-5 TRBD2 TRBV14 TGTGCCAGCAGCCAACCCCTCGGCCGGAGCGGGGGACAAGAGACCCAGTACTTC CASSQPLGRSGGQETQYF
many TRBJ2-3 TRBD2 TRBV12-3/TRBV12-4 TGTGCCAGCAGCTTAGTTGGCGGGAGTACAGATACGCAGTATTTT CASSLVGGSTDTQYF
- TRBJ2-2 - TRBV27 TGTGCCAGCACGGGACGGCGGAACACCGGGGAGCTGTTTTTT CASTGRRNTGELFF
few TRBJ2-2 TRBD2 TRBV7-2 TGTGCCAGCAGCTTCCTTAGCGGGAGGGACACCGGGGAGCTGTTTTTT CASSFLSGRDTGELFF
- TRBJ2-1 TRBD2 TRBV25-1 TGTGCCAGCAGTGATCCCGGGACTAGACTTGACAATGAGCAGTTCTTC CASSDPGTRLDNEQFF
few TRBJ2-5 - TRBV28 TGTGCCAGCAGTCCAAACCGACAGTTTCAAGAGACCCAGTACTTC CASSPNRQFQETQYF
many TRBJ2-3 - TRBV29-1 TGCAGCGGCACAAGAGATACGCAGTATTTT CSGTRDTQYF
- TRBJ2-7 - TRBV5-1 TGCGCCAGCAGCTTGAAACAGGGCCCCTCCTACGAGCAGTACTTC CASSLKQGPSYEQYF
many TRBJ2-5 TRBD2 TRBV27 TGTGCCAGCAGCTACTCGGGACTAGCGGGAGGGCCCAGGCAAGAGACCCAGTACTTC CASSYSGLAGGPRQETQYF
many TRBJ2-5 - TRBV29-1 TGCAGCGTTGAAACCCGAGGGGTGGAGACCCAGTACTTC CSVETRGVETQYF
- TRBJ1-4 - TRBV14 TGTGCCAGCAGCCAAGAAGTCAGTAAGGGGCCCCACGATGAAAAACTGTTTTTT CASSQEVSKGPHDEKLFF
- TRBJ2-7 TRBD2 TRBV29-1 TGCAGCGGGAGAGCGGGAGTTCGTAACGAGCAGTACTTC CSGRAGVRNEQYF
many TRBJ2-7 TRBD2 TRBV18 TGTGCCAGCAGTGGGGGGGCCTACGAGCAGTACTTC CASSGGAYEQYF
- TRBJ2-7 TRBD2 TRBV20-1 TGCAGGGCAAAGCGGGAGGCGATATTCTCCTACGAGCAGTACTTC CRAKREAIFSYEQYF
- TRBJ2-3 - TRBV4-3 TGCGCCAGCAGCCAGACCCTTGGGCCCTCAGATACGCAGTATTTT CASSQTLGPSDTQYF
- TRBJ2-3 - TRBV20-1 TGCAGTGCTAGTGACCCCTGGGCGGAGAGGGACACAGATACGCAGTATTTT CSASDPWAERDTDTQYF
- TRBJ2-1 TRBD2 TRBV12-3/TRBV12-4 TGTGCCAGCAGTGGGCAAGCGGGAGCGTCCTACAATGAGCAGTTCTTC CASSGQAGASYNEQFF
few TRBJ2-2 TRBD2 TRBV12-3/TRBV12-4 TGTGCCAGCAGTTTCGCTAGCGGAGGCGGGGAGCTGTTTTTT CASSFASGGGELFF
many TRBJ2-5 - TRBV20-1 TGCAGTGCTAAATGGGAGACCCAGTACTTC CSAKWETQYF
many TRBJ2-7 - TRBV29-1 TGCAGCGTTGTGGAGACAGGACCTTCCTACGAGCAGTACTTC CSVVETGPSYEQYF
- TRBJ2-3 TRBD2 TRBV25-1 TGTGCCAGCACTCCCTCCGGGACCCTTAGCCTTAGCGGGCGGAAAAGCACAGATACGCAGTATTTT CASTPSGTLSLSGRKSTDTQYF
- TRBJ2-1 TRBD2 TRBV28 TGTGCCAGCAGTTTACCTAGCGGGGTAAGCTCCTACAATGAGCAGTTCTTC CASSLPSGVSSYNEQFF
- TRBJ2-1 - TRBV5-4 TGTGCCAGCAGCTTGACTGTAATAGGGACCTACTACAATGAGCAGTTCTTC CASSLTVIGTYYNEQFF
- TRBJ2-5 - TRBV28 TGTGCCAGCAGTACCGCAAGAGGGGGGCGCGGAGAGACCCAGTACTTC CASSTARGGRGETQYF
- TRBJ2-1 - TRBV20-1 TGCAGTGCTAGGAGTATAGCGGATAGCTCCTACAATGAGCAGTTCTTC CSARSIADSSYNEQFF
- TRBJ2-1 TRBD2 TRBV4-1 TGCGCCAGCAGCCAAGAAACCCCTAGCGGGTTAAATGAGCAGTTCTTC CASSQETPSGLNEQFF
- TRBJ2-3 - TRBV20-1 TGCAGTGCTTCGTGCTTCACAGATACGCAGTATTTT CSASCFTDTQYF
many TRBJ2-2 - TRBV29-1 TGCAGCCCCGACGGGGGGACAGTTAACACCGGGGAGCTGTTTTTT CSPDGGTVNTGELFF
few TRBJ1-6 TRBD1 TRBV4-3 TGCGCCAGCAGCCAAGACGGACAGGGGAAAAACTCACCCCTCCACTTT CASSQDGQGKNSPLHF
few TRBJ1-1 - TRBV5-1 TGCGCCAGCATTTCACCGAACACTGAAGCTTTCTTT CASISPNTEAFF
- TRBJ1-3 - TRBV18 TGTGCCAGCTCACCACCGGCCGGCCCCATATATTTT CASSPPAGPIYF
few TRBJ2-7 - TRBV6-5 TGTGCCAGCAGTTACTATGGGGTGAAACCCTACGAGCAGTACTTC CASSYYGVKPYEQYF
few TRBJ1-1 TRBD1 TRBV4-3 TGCGCCAGCAGCCAAGATAGGAATAATGGGACAGGGGTTAGAACTGAAGCTTTCTTT CASSQDRNNGTGVRTEAFF
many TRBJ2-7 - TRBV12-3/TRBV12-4 TGTGCCAGCAGTTTATGGGCAGCTGAGCAGTACTTC CASSLWAAEQYF
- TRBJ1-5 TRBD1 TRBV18 TGTGCCAGCTCACCGGGACAGGGAAGGGATCAGCCCCAGCATTTT CASSPGQGRDQPQHF
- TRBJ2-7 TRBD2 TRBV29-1 TGCAGCGCCCGGAGCGGGGTTGGGCCCTCCTACGAGCAGTACTTC CSARSGVGPSYEQYF
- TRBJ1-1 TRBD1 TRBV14 TGTGCCAGCATGACAGGGGAATGGAACACTGAAGCTTTCTTT CASMTGEWNTEAFF
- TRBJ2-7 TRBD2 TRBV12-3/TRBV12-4 TGTGCCAGCAGTGGACTAGCGGGAGAATCTAAGCAGTACTTC CASSGLAGESKQYF
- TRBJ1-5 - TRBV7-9 TGTGCCAGCAGCCGCTCCGACGAGGTGCCAGGGCAGCCCCAGCATTTT CASSRSDEVPGQPQHF
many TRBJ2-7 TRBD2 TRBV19 TGTGCCAGTCACGGGAGGGGGGACTACGAGCAGTACTTC CASHGRGDYEQYF
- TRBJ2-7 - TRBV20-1 TGCAGTGCTAGAGATCGCCTAGCTTTGGTCCTCTACGAGCAGTACTTC CSARDRLALVLYEQYF
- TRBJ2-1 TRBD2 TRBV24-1 TGTGCCACCAGTGATTTTCAAGGGGCTAGCGGGACCAATGAGCAGTTCTTC CATSDFQGASGTNEQFF
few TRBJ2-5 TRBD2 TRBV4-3 TGCGCCAGCAGCCACCTGACGGGACTAGCGGGGATTGAGACCCAGTACTTC CASSHLTGLAGIETQYF
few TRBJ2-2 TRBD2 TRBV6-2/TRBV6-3 TGTGCCAGCATCAGGACTAGCGTTAACACCGGGGAGCTGTTTTTT CASIRTSVNTGELFF
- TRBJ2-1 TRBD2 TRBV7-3 TGTGCCAGCAGCTTAGCGGGAGGGTTTAATGAGCAGTTCTTC CASSLAGGFNEQFF
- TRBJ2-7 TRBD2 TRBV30 TGTGCCTGGAGTGTAATAGGACCCGGGACTAGCGGGTCCTACGAGCAGTACTTC CAWSVIGPGTSGSYEQYF